This T cell receptor beta chain emerged from a study of radiotherapy plus CTLA-4 blockade in lung cancer. Overall study context: Disease control reached more than 30%, with objective responses in approximately 17%. Findings and caveats of the study: Some TCR clones had been derived from tumors. These clones expanded in peripheral blood after radiotherapy plus ipilimumab. With interferon-beta, early dynamics of blood T cell clones were reported to best predict response.

Clones were sequenced by immunoSEQ multiplex PCR, and TCRdb holds only the in-frame ones, with some missing. This sample has roughly 76,000 clones, with approximately 73% found just once. Notes on this clone: The antigen remains unidentified.

Chemo-refractory metastatic non-small-cell lung cancer patients underwent focal radiation alongside CTLA-4 blockade with ipilimumab. This CDR3 comprises 13 residues. Germline V CDR1 and CDR2: SQVTM, ANQGSEA. Trimming removed 0 bases from V and 7 bases from J, with 12 bases in between. The V gene is TRBV29-1, the J gene TRBJ1-1; D gene ambiguous. Sequenced here: peripheral blood, sampled from a patient treated with radiotherapy plus ipilimumab. The sequence derives from a human donor with non-small cell lung cancer whose response to radiotherapy plus ipilimumab could not be evaluated. The CDR3 is CSVEDHYSREAFF. CDR3 sequence (DNA): TGCAGCGTTGAAGATCATTACAGTCGTGAAGCTTTCTTT.